Sequencing of this T cell receptor beta chain was carried out in a study of cytomegalovirus exposure and HLA in healthy donors. Findings and caveats of the study: Most observed TCR sequences were rare, whereas some public TCRs were detected in many donors. Relative to the roughly 690-donor mean, N-insertions were reportedly fewer in an Asian-associated ancestry cluster in a later analysis.

In regard to this clone: The antigen is unknown.

Primers for the PCR totalled 60 Vbeta and 13 Jbeta. Profiled with immunoSEQ multiplex PCR; TCRdb holds only in-frame clones, not every one. The sample shows roughly 97,000 clones, roughly 85% of them seen only once. This clonotype was obtained from a man aged 55 to 70 in good health and CMV-seropositive. The sample was PBMCs.

The CDR3 spells CASSATGTLNTGELFF. CDR3 sequence (DNA): TGTGCCAGCAGCGCCACTGGGACACTCAACACCGGGGAGCTGTTTTTT. This chain uses TRBV9 with TRBJ2-2; D perhaps matches TRBD1 (6 bases). The CDR3 consists of 16 residues. The V gene lost 3 bases and the J gene lost 2 bases, with 14 bases spanning the gap. Germline CDR1 is SGDLS and CDR2 is YYNGEE.